One and the same sample provided the 12 T cell receptor beta chains below, sequenced in a study of shared clonotypes between healthy human individuals. In the naive CD8 group, cells lacked CD45RO and were positively selected for CCR7, so terminally differentiated effector memory CD45RA+ cells were left out. Assay used: immunoSEQ multiplex PCR; TCRdb lists only in-frame clones, some missing. The table has around 2,000,000 clones, about 93% seen once; the top ten hold around 1.7%. The sample taken for sequencing was naive CD8+ T cells from PBMCs. The receptors derive from a man in his late teens or twenties in good health. Some clones in this sample may be carry-over from other donors' samples.

The chain's CDR3 is CASSYRALPHEQFF. The CDR3 nucleotides read TGTGCCAGCAGTTACCGGGCCCTACCCCATGAGCAGTTCTTC. The chain combines TRBV6-5 with TRBJ2-1; D call uncertain. This CDR3 contains 14 residues. Trimming cost V 2 bases and J 8 bases, with 13 bases left between them. In germline, CDR1 is MNHEY, CDR2 SVGAGI.

This chain uses TRBV5-6 with TRBJ1-3; 9 nucleotides line up with TRBD1. Per the germline V gene, CDR1 is SGHDT and CDR2 is YYEEEE. CDR3 size: 16 residues. V lost 0 bases to trimming and J lost 2 bases; unmatched junction nucleotides: 3. The CDR3 protein is CASSLAWDRAGNTIYF. As DNA, the CDR3 is TGTGCCAGCAGCTTGGCCTGGGACAGGGCTGGAAACACCATATATTTT.

The rearrangement links TRBV28 to TRBJ2-3; the match to TRBD2 covers 16 bases. The CDR3 spans 17 residues. The V segment lost 8 bases and the J segment 1 base; nucleotides outside the gene matches: 6. Per the germline V gene, CDR1 is MDHEN and CDR2 is SYDVKM. As DNA, the CDR3 is TGTGCCAGCCAGGGACTAGCGGGAGGGGGTGGCACAGATACGCAGTATTTT. It codes for CASQGLAGGGGTDTQYF.

The chain has TRBV6-4 and TRBJ2-1; 9 nucleotides agree with TRBD2. The V gene's germline CDR1 is MRHNA and CDR2 SNTAGT. The CDR3 runs to 12 residues. V dropped 6 bases and J dropped 9; count of bases not matched to a gene: 3. CDR3 bases: TGTGCCAGCAGGGGACTAGCAACTGAGCAGTTCTTC. Translation: CASRGLATEQFF.

This rearrangement joins TRBV27 to TRBJ2-1, with D possibly being TRBD2 (6 bases). Germline V gene lookup returns CDR1 MNHEY and CDR2 SMNVEV (reference sequence). The germline V and J ends were trimmed by 3 bases and 4 bases, with 25 bases remaining between them. The CDR3 has 19 residues. The CDR3 protein is CASSFLPTTHGSGYNEQFF. CDR3 nucleotide sequence: TGTGCCAGCAGTTTCCTTCCGACGACCCACGGTAGCGGTTACAATGAGCAGTTCTTC.

This chain uses TRBV14 with TRBJ2-7; D is possibly TRBD1 (5 bases). The CDR3 consists of 15 residues. Germline V gives CDR1 SGHDN, CDR2 FVKESK. Trimming removed 3 bases from V and 1 base from J, with 13 bases in between. The CDR3 DNA follows: TGTGCCAGCAGCCACAATTTCAGGGTATCCTACGAGCAGTACTTC. Translation gives CASSHNFRVSYEQYF.

V gene TRBV11-3 combines with J gene TRBJ1-1; tentative D call: TRBD1 (5 bases). This CDR3 has 13 amino acids. The germline V gene encodes CDR1 SGHNT and CDR2 YENEEA. The germline V and J ends were trimmed by 5 bases and 3 bases, with 10 bases remaining between them. The CDR3 sequence is CASSPGGYTEAFF. In nucleotides, the CDR3 is TGTGCCAGCAGCCCGGGGGGTTACACTGAAGCTTTCTTT.

The chain joins TRBV7-6 to TRBJ1-2; TRBD1 agrees at 12 bases. The CDR3 totals 16 residues. V dropped 1 base and J dropped 7; count of bases not matched to a gene: 7. Germline loops: CDR1 SGHVS, CDR2 FNYEAQ. The CDR3 region is CASSLVGQGAPGGYTF. The CDR3 DNA is TGTGCCAGCAGCTTAGTGGGACAGGGGGCCCCGGGTGGCTACACCTTC. The full variable domain, with the rest looked up from reference TRBV7-6 and TRBJ1-2, is GAGVSQSPRYKVTKRGQDVALRCDPISGHVSLYWYRQALGQGPEFLTYFNYEAQQDKSGLPNDRFSAERPEGSISTLTIQRTEQRDSAMYRCASSLVGQGAPGGYTFGSGTRLTVV.

The chain recombines TRBV9 with TRBJ1-2; a weak D match, TRBD1 (5 bases). There are 18 residues in the CDR3. Trimming removed 3 bases from V and 2 bases from J, with 23 bases in between. Germline lookup yields CDR1 SGDLS and CDR2 YYNGEE. CDR3 bases: TGTGCCAGCAGCGGGGGGTACGTACAGGTAACATCAAACTATGGCTACACCTTC. This gives the protein CASSGGYVQVTSNYGYTF.

The chain links TRBV27 to TRBJ2-2; no definite D call. V gave up 4 bases and J gave up 2 bases, with 2 bases separating them. CDR1 is MNHEY, CDR2 SMNVEV, per germline (reference sequence). This CDR3 spans 12 amino acids. The CDR3 is CASSYNTGELFF. In nucleotides, the CDR3 is TGTGCCAGCAGTTACAACACCGGGGAGCTGTTTTTT.

The chain links TRBV7-9 to TRBJ2-7; no clear D gene. Deletions cut 5 bases from V and 3 bases from J, with 17 bases between. The germline CDR1 and CDR2 sequences are SEHNR and FQNEAQ (reference sequence). CDR3 length: 15 amino acids. The CDR3 spells CASSKGIMGNYEQYF. The CDR3 DNA reads TGTGCCAGCAGCAAGGGTATTATGGGCAACTACGAGCAGTACTTC.

The rearrangement uses TRBV7-9 and TRBJ2-1; 13 bases are shared with TRBD2. The CDR3 is 17 amino acids. Losses at the gene ends were 0 bases for V and 9 bases for J; bases not matched to a gene: 8. Looked up from germline, CDR1 is SEHNR and CDR2 is FQNEAQ (reference sequence). CDR3 region: CASSLALAGLAGLEQFF. In DNA form, the CDR3 reads TGTGCCAGCAGCTTAGCCCTAGCGGGACTAGCGGGACTTGAGCAGTTCTTC.